The TCR beta chain described here comes from a study of blood T cell repertoires in COVID-19. At the level of the study: Sites across the United States, Italy and Spain contributed samples from acute and convalescent COVID-19. In each case, the material was cDNA or gDNA derived from T cells, B-cell-depleted T cells, or PBMCs.

Enrolment of Seattle patients took place during active infection, and they were followed longitudinally. Note on this clone: Other nucleotide sequences from this sample produce the same CDR3.

V gave up 3 bases and J gave up 4 bases, with 7 bases separating them. The germline CDR1 and CDR2 sequences are DFQATT and SNEGSKA (reference sequence). The length of the CDR3 is 11 residues. In the study's own analysis: Estimated nucleated cell counts came from reference gene primer amplification. Clones were read by immunoSEQ multiplex PCR, and TCRdb kept only the in-frame ones, dropping some. From that table come the V and J calls and clone size; the DNA was used to work out D and trimming. The data show roughly 230,000 clones, with 85% to 90% seen just once and about 2% held by the top ten. Sequenced: peripheral blood. V gene TRBV20-1 combines with J gene TRBJ2-7; TRBD2 is a possible D gene (5 bases). The sequence was collected from a woman in her fifties or sixties with COVID-19, enrolled during active disease. The CDR3 nucleotides read TGCAGTGCTAGTCGCGGGTACGAGCAGTACTTC. It specifies CSASRGYEQYF.